These 14 T cell receptor beta chains came from one sample sequenced in a study of shared clonotypes between healthy human individuals. Measured with immunoSEQ multiplex PCR; TCRdb has only the in-frame clones, and not every one. The sample holds about 2.3 million clones, over 90% seen once. Sequenced material: naive CD4+ T cells from PBMCs. The subset denotes: CD45RA+ positively selected. All receptors come from a man aged 18 to 30 in good health. Some clones in this sample may be carry-over from other donors' samples.

The J gene is TRBJ2-2, the V gene TRBV6-6; TRBD1 aligns across 7 bases. The CDR3 loop spans 15 amino acids. CDR1 MNHNY and CDR2 SVGAGI come from the germline V gene (reference sequence). V was clipped by 6 bases and J by 2 bases; unmatched bases: 6. The CDR3 loop reads CASRLTGFNTGELFF. CDR3 in DNA: TGTGCCAGCAGGCTGACAGGGTTTAACACCGGGGAGCTGTTTTTT.

This chain uses TRBV6-5 with TRBJ2-7, with 10 bases matching TRBD2. Germline lookup yields CDR1 MNHEY and CDR2 SVGAGI. V lost 5 bases and J lost 6; bases outside the gene matches: 10. This CDR3 is built from 15 residues. CDR3: CASSAASGGYSEQYF. CDR3 in DNA: TGTGCCAGCAGTGCGGCTAGCGGGGGCTACTCCGAGCAGTACTTC.

The V call is TRBV28, the J call TRBJ2-2, with D tentatively TRBD1 (6 bases). The CDR3 is made up of 16 amino acids. Germline V gene data show CDR1 as MDHEN and CDR2 as SYDVKM. V lost 4 bases and J 0 bases, leaving 12 bases between the germline ends. CDR3 nucleotide sequence: TGTGCCAGCAGTTCCCCCGGGACACCGAACACCGGGGAGCTGTTTTTT. Its protein is CASSSPGTPNTGELFF.

The gene calls are TRBV11-2 and TRBJ2-5, with 8 bases lining up with TRBD1. The trim removed 0 bases at V and 2 bases at J, leaving 11 bases unmatched. There are 18 residues in the CDR3. Germline V gene data show CDR1 as SGHAT and CDR2 as FQNNGV. The CDR3 region has the DNA TGTGCCAGCAGCTTAGATCGGTGGACAGGGCGGCAGCAAGAGACCCAGTACTTC. Amino acid sequence: CASSLDRWTGRQQETQYF.

To note about this clone: Other DNA sequences from this sample encode an identical CDR3 as well. V is TRBV27 and J is TRBJ2-7; TRBD2 might be the D (6 bases). Germline V gene lookup returns CDR1 MNHEY and CDR2 SMNVEV (reference sequence). CDR3 length equals 13 residues. Trimming took off 6 bases at V and 2 bases at J, with 11 bases between the two ends. CDR3 in amino acids: CASRLAGTYEQYF. Written as DNA, the CDR3 is TGTGCCAGCAGACTCGCGGGGACCTACGAGCAGTACTTC.

The rearrangement uses TRBV11-3 and TRBJ2-3, with TRBD1 identical over 8 bases. Germline lookup yields CDR1 SGHNT and CDR2 YENEEA. The CDR3 loop spans 14 amino acids. V gave up 4 bases and J gave up 4 bases; unmatched junction bases: 4. CDR3 nucleotides: TGTGCCAGCAGCTCGCGACAGGGGCCAGATACGCAGTATTTT. This sequence encodes CASSSRQGPDTQYF. Full variable domain (rest looked up from reference TRBV11-3 and TRBJ2-3): EAGVVQSPRYKIIEKKQPVAFWCNPISGHNTLYWYLQNLGQGPELLIRYENEEAVDDSQLPKDRFSAERLKGVDSTLKIQPAELGDSAVYLCASSSRQGPDTQYFGPGTRLTVL.

V gene TRBV11-2 combines with J gene TRBJ1-3; maybe TRBD1 (6 bases). V was shortened by 4 bases and J by 3 bases, with 22 bases between the two germline ends. This CDR3 spans 18 amino acids. Per the germline V gene, CDR1 is SGHAT and CDR2 is FQNNGV. The DNA of the CDR3 is TGTGCCAGCAGCTCCCTACAGGGCGCCCCCTCGGGTGGAAACACCATATATTTT. This sequence encodes CASSSLQGAPSGGNTIYF.

Details on this clone: Other nucleotide sequences in the sample specify the same CDR3. The chain recombines TRBV7-2 with TRBJ2-3; D uncertain. Per germline, CDR1 SGHTA and CDR2 FQGNSA. Trimming pared 3 bases from V and 3 bases from J, leaving 4 bases between. CDR3 length equals 12 residues. The CDR3 sequence is CASSFRTDTQYF. Here the CDR3 DNA reads TGTGCCAGCAGCTTTAGGACAGATACGCAGTATTTT.

The rearrangement links TRBV5-1 to TRBJ2-7, with 11 bases identical to TRBD2. V gave up 3 bases and J gave up 6 bases; unmatched junction bases: 5. Germline CDR1 is SGHRS and CDR2 is YFSETQ. The CDR3 spans 14 residues. Written as DNA, the CDR3 is TGCGCCAGCAGCTCAACTAGCGGGAGTCTCGAGCAGTACTTC. Amino acid sequence: CASSSTSGSLEQYF.

On this clone itself: This specimen includes other DNA sequences encoding the same CDR3. The chain has TRBV9 and TRBJ2-2; tentative D call: TRBD2 (6 bases). V lost 0 bases and J lost 0, with 9 bases in between. The CDR3 has 16 amino acids. Germline V gives CDR1 SGDLS, CDR2 YYNGEE. The CDR3 coding sequence is TGTGCCAGCAGCGTAGCCGGCGGGGCGAACACCGGGGAGCTGTTTTTT. Encoded protein: CASSVAGGANTGELFF.

CDR3 sequence reads: CASSPSLADEQYF. The CDR3 nucleotides read TGCGCCAGCAGTCCCTCGCTAGCAGACGAGCAGTACTTC. The chain carries TRBV23-1 and TRBJ2-7; a possible D gene is TRBD2 (5 bases). TRBV23-1 counts as an open reading frame of uncertain function. Trimming left V 4 bases short and J 5 bases short, with 12 bases between. The CDR3 runs to 13 residues.

Turning to this clone: Compared with germline, one end of the junction differs, possibly owing to a read error. The rearrangement joins TRBV28 to TRBJ2-3; perhaps TRBD1 as D (6 bases). This CDR3 is 15 amino acids long. CDR1 MDHEN and CDR2 SYDVKM come from the germline V gene. As DNA, the CDR3 is TGTTCCAGTGGGGTTGAGGACAGCAGCACAGATACGCAGTATTTT. Its translation: CSSGVEDSSTDTQYF.

The CDR3 loop reads CASSQVRLAEINEQFF. DNA of the CDR3: TGTGCCAGCAGCCAAGTAAGACTAGCGGAGATAAATGAGCAGTTCTTC. The gene calls are TRBV14 and TRBJ2-1; TRBD2 matches at 9 bases. Germline lookup yields CDR1 SGHDN and CDR2 FVKESK. Unmatched junction bases numbered 8, after V lost 1 base and J lost 7 bases. The CDR3 length is 16 residues.

This rearrangement joins TRBV7-9 to TRBJ2-1; D unresolved. Germline values: CDR1 SEHNR, CDR2 FQNEAQ (reference sequence). The CDR3 consists of 15 residues. V shed 4 bases and J shed 2 bases, with 12 bases lying between them. The CDR3 reads CASSYRGGTYNEQFF. The CDR3 DNA reads TGTGCCAGCAGCTACAGAGGTGGAACCTACAATGAGCAGTTCTTC.